This T cell receptor beta chain was identified during a study of T-cell reconstitution after alpha-beta-depleted transplantation in children. TCRbeta library preparation incorporated unique molecular identifiers. Via MiXCR, TCRdb re-called the PCR reads, giving one row per CDR3 protein. The sample yields roughly 500,000 distinct CDR3 sequences, 32% seen once. Here the sequenced sample was PBMCs from the stem cell graft donor, taken from the stem cell graft. This sequence was found in a human donor who donated a stem cell graft to a child with aplastic anemia.

The CDR3 DNA reads as TGTGCCACCAGCAGAGGGACGACCCAGGGATGGGTTCGAGATGAGCAGTTCTTC. This encodes CATSRGTTQGWVRDEQFF. The chain recombines TRBV15 with TRBJ2-1, with D perhaps matching TRBD1 (5 bases). Deletions cut 1 base from V and 8 bases from J, with 24 bases between. In germline, CDR1 is LNHNV, CDR2 YYDKDF (reference sequence). The CDR3 loop spans 18 amino acids.